Detailed here is one T cell receptor (beta chain). Its antigen remains unknown. Per the germline V gene, CDR1 is KGHSH and CDR2 is LQKENI. V lost 2 bases, J lost 11 bases, and 12 bases lay in between. The CDR3 runs to 12 residues. This sample is part of a study of beta chain features in type 1 diabetes. Study-level findings and limits: VDJ junctions from type 1 diabetes patients carried fewer insertions and larger deletions.

Expressed TCRB transcripts were sequenced because the isolated RNA had all been reverse transcribed beforehand. The data were produced by immunoSEQ multiplex PCR, yet TCRdb's version contains in-frame clones alone and is incomplete. This sample carries some 900,000 clones, about a sixth of them seen once, and the ten largest clones take around 0.02%. Material: naive CD4+ T cells from blood. This chain links TRBV18 with TRBJ1-1, with a possible D match to TRBD1 (5 bases). This TCR was sampled from a woman younger than 35 in good health. DNA of the CDR3: TGTGCCAGCTCACCATCGGGACCTGGGGCTTTCTTT. Amino acid sequence: CASSPSGPGAFF.